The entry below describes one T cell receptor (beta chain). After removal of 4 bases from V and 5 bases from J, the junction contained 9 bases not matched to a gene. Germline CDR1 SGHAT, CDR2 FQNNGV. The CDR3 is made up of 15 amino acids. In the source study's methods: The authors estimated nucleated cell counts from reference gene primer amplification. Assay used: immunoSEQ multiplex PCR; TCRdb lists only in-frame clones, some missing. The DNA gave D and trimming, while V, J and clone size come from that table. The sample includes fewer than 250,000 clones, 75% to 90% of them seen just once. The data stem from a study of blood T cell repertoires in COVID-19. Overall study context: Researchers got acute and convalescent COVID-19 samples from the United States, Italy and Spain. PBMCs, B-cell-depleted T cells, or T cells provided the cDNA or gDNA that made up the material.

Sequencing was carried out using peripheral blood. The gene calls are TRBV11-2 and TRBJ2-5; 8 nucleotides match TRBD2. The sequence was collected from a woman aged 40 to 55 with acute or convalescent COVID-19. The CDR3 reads CASSSSGGSRETQYF. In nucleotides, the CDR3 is TGTGCCAGCAGCTCGAGCGGGGGTTCCCGGGAGACCCAGTACTTC.